Shown below are 3 T cell receptor beta chains from a single sample sequenced in a study of shared clonotypes between healthy human individuals. Measured with immunoSEQ multiplex PCR; TCRdb has only the in-frame clones, and not every one. Here the sample spans some 2 million clones, about 95% being singletons. The specimen was naive CD4+ T cells sorted from blood. The subset here: CD45RA+ positively selected. These receptors were taken from a man aged 18 to 29 in good health.

The CDR3: CASSFSQGRSEAFF. The CDR3 DNA sequence: TGCGCCAGCAGCTTCAGCCAGGGGCGATCTGAAGCTTTCTTT. This chain connects TRBV5-1 to TRBJ1-1; D might be TRBD1 (6 bases). Deletions cut 2 bases from V and 6 bases from J, with 14 bases between. Per the germline V gene, CDR1 is SGHRS and CDR2 is YFSETQ. The CDR3 totals 14 residues.

The chain carries TRBV30 and TRBJ2-3; TRBD2 matches at 11 bases. V shed 4 bases, J shed 5 bases, and the junction held 8 bases outside the gene matches. The CDR3 is 15 residues long. Germline-derived CDR1 and CDR2 are GTSNPN and SVGIG (reference sequence). The CDR3 DNA follows: TGTGCCTGGAATGTAGCGGGGGGGCCCATAGATACGCAGTATTTT. Encoded protein: CAWNVAGGPIDTQYF.

The V gene is TRBV4-1, the J gene TRBJ1-4; 9 bases match TRBD1. V trimming: 11 bases; J trimming: 7 bases; junction bases outside the gene matches: 11. CDR3 length equals 14 residues. Per germline, CDR1 MGHRA and CDR2 YSYEKL. The CDR3 spells CAGSRDRAVEKLFF. For the CDR3, the DNA is TGCGCCGGAAGTCGGGACAGGGCGGTTGAAAAACTGTTTTTT.